These 7 T cell receptor beta chains came from one sample sequenced in a study of blood T cells in healthy people across ages. A second PCR of 7 to 11 cycles used a sample-barcoded 5' primer and a J-beta primer mix. TCRdb analysed the 5' RACE reads with MiXCR anew, one entry per CDR3 protein. The table has some 930,000 distinct CDR3 sequences, roughly 28% seen once. These data also featured in a second study, about T cells of mothers and their children.

Sequencing used blood. These receptors were taken from a middle-aged woman in good health.

V gene TRBV12-3 or TRBV12-4 combines with J gene TRBJ2-3, with D possibly being TRBD1 or TRBD2 (6 bases each). Trimming left V 4 bases short and J 1 base short, with 15 bases between. The CDR3 covers 16 residues. The CDR3 DNA is TGTGCCAGCAGTTACCACCGGGGGCCAGGCACAGATACGCAGTATTTT. The encoded protein is CASSYHRGPGTDTQYF.

This sequence joins TRBV29-1 and TRBJ1-1; D is unresolved. Germline V gene lookup returns CDR1 SQVTM and CDR2 ANQGSEA. The CDR3 is 12 amino acids. The V gene lost 8 bases and the J gene lost 1 base, with 11 bases spanning the gap. In DNA form, the CDR3 reads TGCAGCACCCGGGAGTCGAACACTGAAGCTTTCTTT. The encoded protein is CSTRESNTEAFF.

Only a few counts were recorded for this clonotype. The chain employs TRBV9 and TRBJ1-2; 7 bases match TRBD1. Germline V CDR1 and CDR2: SGDLS, YYNGEE. V lost 2 bases to trimming and J lost 2 bases; unmatched junction nucleotides: 12. The CDR3 runs 17 residues. CDR3 amino acids: CASSVTPTGDVNYGYTF. CDR3 coding DNA: TGTGCCAGCAGCGTTACCCCCACAGGGGACGTCAACTATGGCTACACCTTC. Full variable domain (missing parts from reference TRBV9 and TRBJ1-2): DSGVTQTPKHLITATGQRVTLRCSPRSGDLSVYWYQQSLDQGLQFLIQYYNGEERAKGNILERFSAQQFPDLHSELNLSSLELGDSALYFCASSVTPTGDVNYGYTFGSGTRLTVV.

The CDR3 protein is CASSPLSAGGSADTQYF. CDR3 sequence (DNA): TGCGCCAGCAGCCCTCTGTCGGCGGGGGGGTCGGCAGATACGCAGTATTTT. The chain combines TRBV5-1 with TRBJ2-3, with TRBD2 matching 9 bases. The CDR3 consists of 17 residues. V was clipped by 4 bases and J by 4 bases; unmatched bases: 13. In germline, CDR1 is SGHRS, CDR2 YFSETQ. Drawing the rest from reference TRBV5-1 and TRBJ2-3, the complete variable domain is KAGVTQTPRYLIKTRGQQVTLSCSPISGHRSVSWYQQTPGQGLQFLFEYFSETQRNKGNFPGRFSGRQFSNSRSEMNVSTLELGDSALYLCASSPLSAGGSADTQYFGPGTRLTVL.

As concerns this clonotype: One base away lies a much larger clone, so this may be a sequencing read error. This rearrangement joins TRBV2 to TRBJ1-5; perhaps TRBD1 as D (5 bases). Germline lookup yields CDR1 SNHLY and CDR2 FYNNEI. This CDR3 comprises 15 residues. The CDR3 region is CASSEGTLHNRPQHF. DNA for the CDR3: TGTGCCAGCAGTGAGGGGACCCTCCACAATCGGCCCCAGCATTTT.

In regard to this clonotype: This clone may be a read error of a much larger clone one base away. In this CDR3 the conserved last residue, phenylalanine or tryptophan, is missing, so a read error is likely. The CDR3 sequence is CSARDLSGGETGELFC. For the CDR3, the DNA is TGCAGTGCTAGAGACCTTAGCGGGGGGGAGACCGGGGAGCTGTTTTGT. The genes are TRBV20-1 and TRBJ2-2; 11 bases are a match to TRBD2. This CDR3 has 16 residues. Per germline, CDR1 DFQATT and CDR2 SNEGSKA (reference sequence). The ends lost 0 bases at V and 5 bases at J; junction bases unmatched: 5.

This clonotype showed up just a few times. The chain recombines TRBV9 with TRBJ1-5; no clear D. There are 15 residues in the CDR3. V was shortened by 0 bases and J by 7 bases, with 14 bases between the two germline ends. Germline CDR1 reads SGDLS; CDR2 reads YYNGEE. Here the CDR3 reads CASSVGRTTRQPQHF. CDR3 nucleotide sequence: TGTGCCAGCAGCGTAGGACGTACGACGAGGCAGCCCCAGCATTTT. The variable domain in full, completed from reference TRBV9 and TRBJ1-5, reads DSGVTQTPKHLITATGQRVTLRCSPRSGDLSVYWYQQSLDQGLQFLIQYYNGEERAKGNILERFSAQQFPDLHSELNLSSLELGDSALYFCASSVGRTTRQPQHFGDGTRLSIL.